This TCR beta chain appears in the sequencing data of a study of blood T cell repertoires in COVID-19. In the study overall: Some COVID-19 samples were acute and others convalescent; all came from the United States, Italy and Spain.

This clone occurred once. Only in-frame clones appear in the TCRdb table, and some are missing; sequencing was by immunoSEQ multiplex PCR. Of 90,000 or so clones in the sample, about 88% were seen once. The length of the CDR3 is 17 residues. Germline CDR1 and CDR2: SGHAT and FQNNGV. Trimming left V 1 base short and J 8 bases short, with 23 bases between. The source of this sequence is a man in his sixties with acute or convalescent COVID-19. This chain links TRBV11-2 with TRBJ1-1, with D perhaps matching TRBD1 (6 bases). Sequencing was performed on peripheral blood. As DNA, the CDR3 is TGTGCCAGCAGCTTAGCTTCACAGGGTCGGGTTTTCGGAGAAGCTTTCTTT. As protein: CASSLASQGRVFGEAFF.